One and the same sample provided the 32 T cell receptor beta chains below, sequenced in a study of glioma-infiltrating T cells. TCR alpha and beta CDR3 regions were amplified from RNA using iRepertoire nested multiplex PCR. MiXCR was run by TCRdb on the multiplex PCR reads, yielding one entry per CDR3 protein. The sample holds 300,000 to 450,000 distinct CDR3 sequences; about 40% are singletons and the top ten take around 12%. The sequenced sample consisted of glioma tissue, nonneoplastic brain tissue, or PBMCs (not recorded which). Source of these receptors: a human donor with low-grade glioma or glioblastoma, undergoing nonglioma brain surgery, or in good health (not recorded which).

This clonotype has a count of ten or more. The chain employs TRBV6-2 or TRBV6-3 and TRBJ2-1; 7 bases agree with TRBD2. After removal of 6 bases from V and 1 base from J, the junction contained 9 bases not matched to a gene. The germline gives CDR1 MNHEY, CDR2 SVGEGT. The CDR3 consists of 16 residues. CDR3 region: CASRLPSGSSYNEQFF. In DNA, the CDR3 is TGTGCCAGCAGACTACCTAGCGGTAGTTCCTACAATGAGCAGTTCTTC.

In regard to this clonotype: A much larger clone differs from this one at a single base, so this may be a read error. In this CDR3 the conserved last residue, phenylalanine or tryptophan, is missing, so a read error is likely. The chain is built from TRBV15 and TRBJ2-1; D could derive from TRBD1 or TRBD2 (5 bases each). Trimming pared 11 bases from V and 1 base from J, leaving 9 bases between. The CDR3 loop spans 12 amino acids. Per germline, CDR1 LNHNV and CDR2 YYDKDF (reference sequence). The CDR3 sequence: CAAGGSYNEQFI. CDR3 DNA: TGTGCCGCTGGGGGTTCCTACAATGAGCAGTTCATC.

Many counts were recorded for this clonotype. The gene calls are TRBV6-2 or TRBV6-3 and TRBJ1-1; 8 positions agree with TRBD1. With V trimmed by 8 bases and J by 4 bases, 6 bases remained unmatched. CDR3 length: 13 residues. Germline loops: CDR1 MNHEY, CDR2 SVGEGT. This CDR3 is CASGLTGGTEAFF. CDR3 in DNA: TGTGCCAGCGGGTTAACAGGGGGCACTGAAGCTTTCTTT.

Comments on this clonotype: This may be a read error: a much more frequent sequence differs by one nucleotide. This chain links TRBV6-2 or TRBV6-3 with TRBJ1-1; D remains unclear. Germline V gene lookup returns CDR1 MNHEY and CDR2 SVGEGT. The CDR3 totals 12 residues. CDR3 bases: TGTGCCAGCAGTTACAGGGCTACTGAAGCTTCCTTT. Protein: CASSYRATEASF.

This clonotype was seen more than once but under ten times. The chain uses TRBV10-3 and TRBJ2-7, with 7 bases identical to TRBD1. CDR1 is ENHRY and CDR2 is SYGVKD in the germline V gene. With V trimmed by 6 bases and J by 6 bases, 11 bases remained unmatched. The CDR3 totals 14 residues. The CDR3 DNA is TGTGCCATCAGGGACGGGACAGTTTTCTCCGAGCAGTACTTC. Translation: CAIRDGTVFSEQYF.

This clonotype was seen a single time. With a much larger clone just one base away, this may be a read error. The rearrangement uses TRBV6-1 and TRBJ1-2; weak D call: TRBD1 (5 bases). This CDR3 spans 12 amino acids. CDR1 is MNHNS and CDR2 is SASEGT in the germline V gene. V lost 10 bases and J 3 bases, leaving 12 bases between the germline ends. Written as DNA, the CDR3 is TGTGCCATCACGGGACGGTACTATGGCTACACCTTC. It encodes CAITGRYYGYTF.

This clonotype turned up a few times. The chain combines TRBV20-1 with TRBJ2-2; D is unresolved. CDR1 and CDR2 from the germline V gene are DFQATT and SNEGSKA (reference sequence). V lost 2 bases to trimming and J lost 3 bases, with 10 bases between them. This CDR3 is built from 14 residues. The DNA of the CDR3 is TGCAGTGCTAGATCGTCCAGAGACACCGGGGAGCTGTTTTTT. It encodes CSARSSRDTGELFF.

This clonotype was seen more than once but under ten times. This chain links TRBV7-2 with TRBJ2-7, with 8 bases identical to TRBD1. Losses at the gene ends were 4 bases for V and 7 bases for J; bases not matched to a gene: 9. Per germline, CDR1 SGHTA and CDR2 FQGNSA. There are 14 residues in the CDR3. Here the CDR3 reads CASSSQGALGEQYF. CDR3 DNA: TGTGCCAGCAGCTCCCAGGGGGCCCTAGGGGAGCAGTACTTC.

This chain links TRBV28 with TRBJ1-6, with a possible D match to TRBD1 (5 bases). The length of the CDR3 is 15 residues. CDR1 MDHEN and CDR2 SYDVKM come from the germline V gene. The V and J ends lost 8 bases and 0 bases respectively, with 11 bases between them. CDR3 DNA: TGTGCCAGCTGGCAGGGAGGCTCCTATAATTCACCCCTCCACTTT. This sequence encodes CASWQGGSYNSPLHF.

The chain uses TRBV4-1 and TRBJ2-7; D not certain. Germline CDR1 and CDR2: MGHRA and YSYEKL. Trimming stripped 4 bases from V and 2 bases from J, with 9 bases between. This CDR3 spans 13 amino acids. The CDR3 sequence: CASSPALTYEQYF. CDR3 DNA sequence: TGCGCCAGCAGCCCGGCCTTAACCTACGAGCAGTACTTC.

This clonotype was seen a few times. The rearrangement links TRBV10-3 to TRBJ2-3, with TRBD2 matching over 8 bases. This CDR3 spans 14 amino acids. Germline CDR1 ENHRY, CDR2 SYGVKD. V gave up 3 bases and J gave up 1 base; unmatched junction bases: 0. The CDR3 sequence is CAISEAGGTDTQYF. The DNA of the CDR3 is TGTGCCATCAGTGAAGCGGGAGGCACAGATACGCAGTATTTT.

This clonotype was counted a few times. J is TRBJ2-1 and V is TRBV12-3 or TRBV12-4; TRBD2 matches at 9 bases. The V gene end was trimmed by 3 bases and the J gene end by 7 bases; junction bases not matched to a gene: 10. The CDR3 totals 16 residues. CDR3 sequence reads: CASSFPRREGPNEQFF. Written as DNA, the CDR3 is TGTGCCAGCAGTTTCCCCAGGCGGGAGGGCCCTAATGAGCAGTTCTTC.

This clonotype was picked up many times. This chain links TRBV27 with TRBJ1-1; D unresolved. CDR3 length: 13 amino acids. With 6 bases removed from V and 3 bases from J, the gap between germline ends came to 11 bases. Germline V gene data show CDR1 as MNHEY and CDR2 as SMNVEV (reference sequence). CDR3 protein: CASSPRWDTEAFF. In nucleotides, the CDR3 is TGTGCCAGCAGCCCCCGGTGGGACACTGAAGCTTTCTTT.

The chain combines TRBV18 with TRBJ1-2, with no clear D. The CDR3 has 14 amino acids. CDR1 and CDR2 from the germline V gene are KGHSH and LQKENI. V was trimmed by 0 bases and J by 7 bases, leaving 12 bases between them. In nucleotides, the CDR3 is TGTGCCAGCTCACCACCGGGTCCCGGGGTTGGCTACACCTTC. This gives the protein CASSPPGPGVGYTF.

This clonotype was detected ten times or more. The CDR3 region is CATSRAGLAGSDTQYF. CDR3 sequence (DNA): TGTGCCACCAGCAGAGCGGGACTAGCGGGATCGGATACGCAGTATTTT. The chain uses TRBV15 and TRBJ2-3; 13 positions agree with TRBD2. Losses at the gene ends were 1 base for V and 6 bases for J; bases not matched to a gene: 4. This CDR3 has 16 residues. The V gene's germline CDR1 is LNHNV and CDR2 YYDKDF (reference sequence).

Comments on this clonotype: In this CDR3 the conserved last residue, phenylalanine or tryptophan, is missing, so a read error is likely. The gene calls are TRBV2 and TRBJ1-1, with D perhaps matching TRBD1 (5 bases). Germline values: CDR1 SNHLY, CDR2 FYNNEI. The V gene lost 8 bases and the J gene lost 5 bases, with 18 bases spanning the gap. The CDR3 is 14 amino acids. The CDR3, as DNA: TGTGCCAGCGTCGGCCCCGGGAGGGGAACTGAAGCTTTCTCT. Its translation is CASVGPGRGTEAFS.

Ten or more counts support this clonotype. The CDR3 DNA is TGTGCCAGCAGTTGGCGGGGCGTCTCCACGCGGTTATACGAGCAGTACTTC. It translates to CASSWRGVSTRLYEQYF. The chain couples TRBV28 to TRBJ2-7, with D tentatively TRBD2 (6 bases). Trimming pared 4 bases from V and 4 bases from J, leaving 23 bases between. Germline CDR1 MDHEN, CDR2 SYDVKM. CDR3 length: 17 residues.

Details on this clonotype: This may stem from a read error, because a much larger clone lies one nucleotide away. The rearrangement joins TRBV28 to TRBJ2-1; either TRBD1 or TRBD2 may supply D (5 bases each). Germline V lookup: CDR1 MDHEN, CDR2 SYDVKM. This CDR3 has 13 amino acids. V lost 4 bases, J lost 14 bases, and 18 bases lay in between. The CDR3 reads CASSSGPAREKFF. The CDR3 DNA reads TGTGCCAGCAGTTCGGGACCGGCCAGGGAGAAGTTCTTC.

Only one count was recorded for this clonotype. One end of the junction fails to match germline, which may point to a read error. The chain recombines TRBV25-1 with TRBJ2-3, with D perhaps TRBD1 or TRBD2 (6 bases each). Germline V gene data show CDR1 as MGHDK and CDR2 as SYGVNS. This CDR3 spans 14 amino acids. CDR3 bases: TGTGCCAGCAGTGATCCGGGGGCCGGAGATACGCAGTGTTTT. Encoded protein: CASSDPGAGDTQCF.

With regard to this clonotype: A much larger clone differs by one base, so this may be a read error. The chain couples TRBV20-1 to TRBJ2-7; 8 bases line up with TRBD2. The CDR3 totals 15 residues. Germline loops: CDR1 DFQATT, CDR2 SNEGSKA (reference sequence). In nucleotides, the CDR3 is TGCAGTGCTAAATTTCCGGGAGGGCTGTCCTACGAGAAGTACTTC. Translating it yields CSAKFPGGLSYEKYF.

The chain couples TRBV27 to TRBJ1-1; 9 positions match TRBD1. Germline V gene lookup returns CDR1 MNHEY and CDR2 SMNVEV (reference sequence). This CDR3 region has 15 residues. The V segment lost 2 bases and the J segment 4 bases; nucleotides outside the gene matches: 5. The CDR3 DNA follows: TGTGCCAGCAGTTTAGGGGGACAGGGTAGCACTGAAGCTTTCTTT. It translates to CASSLGGQGSTEAFF.

This clonotype has only a few counts. The genes are TRBV20-1 and TRBJ2-5; 8 nucleotides align to TRBD1. The CDR3 runs 14 residues. CDR1 and CDR2 from the germline V gene are DFQATT and SNEGSKA (reference sequence). With 4 bases clipped from V and 4 bases from J, the junction kept 8 bases outside the gene matches. CDR3 protein: CSATKTGARETQYF. DNA of the CDR3: TGCAGTGCTACAAAGACAGGGGCAAGAGAGACCCAGTACTTC.

A word on this clonotype: A read error may explain this, as a much larger clone is one base away. The chain is built from TRBV27 and TRBJ2-1; no clear D gene. Per the germline V gene, CDR1 is MNHEY and CDR2 is SMNVEV (reference sequence). The CDR3 contains 14 residues. DNA for the CDR3: TGTGCCAGCAGTTCGTACTCACGTGCGGATGAGCGGTTCTTC. Translation gives CASSSYSRADERFF.

V usage is TRBV7-9 and J usage is TRBJ1-1; D is uncertain. The CDR3 is 13 amino acids. Germline CDR1 SEHNR, CDR2 FQNEAQ (reference sequence). V lost 5 bases to trimming and J lost 1 base, with 8 bases between them. In DNA, the CDR3 is TGTGCCAGCAGCCCCATTAAGAACACTGAAGCTTTCTTT. Amino acid sequence: CASSPIKNTEAFF.

A remark on this clonotype: A much larger clone differs from this one at a single base, so this may be a read error. V usage is TRBV6-6 and J usage is TRBJ2-2, with D uncertain. This CDR3 is built from 13 residues. Germline CDR1 MNHNY, CDR2 SVGAGI (reference sequence). V shed 4 bases and J shed 9 bases, with 12 bases lying between them. The CDR3 sequence is CASSSAYTWELFF. The CDR3 coding sequence is TGTGCCAGCAGTTCGGCTTATACCTGGGAGCTGTTTTTT.

This clonotype showed up many times. The V call is TRBV6-1, the J call TRBJ2-7; 10 positions agree with TRBD1. CDR3 length: 16 residues. The junction had 14 bases not matched to a gene; V was cut back by 10 bases and J by 2 bases. The germline gives CDR1 MNHNS, CDR2 SASEGT. CDR3 nucleotides: TGTGCCACCCAGTCGGACAGGGGGGAATCTCCCTACGAGCAGTACTTC. This sequence encodes CATQSDRGESPYEQYF.

In this sample, this clonotype turned up a few times. The chain has TRBV28 and TRBJ1-3, with TRBD1 matching 9 bases. Germline trimming cut 6 bases from V and 0 bases from J; bases unmatched to any gene: 6. Germline V CDR1 and CDR2: MDHEN, SYDVKM. CDR3 size: 16 residues. The CDR3 DNA reads TGTGCCAGCAGCGGGACAGGGTTACCCTCTGGAAACACCATATATTTT. Residues: CASSGTGLPSGNTIYF.

The chain is built from TRBV7-9 and TRBJ2-1; 10 nucleotides match TRBD2. Germline V gene data show CDR1 as SEHNR and CDR2 as FQNEAQ (reference sequence). The V and J ends lost 5 bases and 3 bases, in that order; junction bases with no gene match: 10. The CDR3 contains 17 residues. The CDR3 sequence: CASSHQITSGIYNEQFF. In nucleotides, the CDR3 is TGTGCCAGCAGCCACCAAATAACTAGCGGGATCTACAATGAGCAGTTCTTC.

At least ten counts were recorded for this clonotype. V and J are TRBV12-3 or TRBV12-4 and TRBJ2-1; 10 bases map to TRBD2. The CDR3 is 16 amino acids. The V segment lost 5 bases and the J segment 4 bases; nucleotides outside the gene matches: 8. The CDR3 is CASSPRTSGPYNEQFF. Here the CDR3 DNA reads TGTGCCAGCAGTCCACGGACTAGCGGCCCTTACAATGAGCAGTTCTTC.

Details on this clonotype: The junction departs from germline at one end; a sequencing error may be responsible. The CDR3 loop reads CASSTFESRTEAFF. CDR3 nucleotide sequence: TGTGCCAGCAGCACCTTCGAGTCGCGGACTGAAGCTTTCTTT. This chain uses TRBV5-1 with TRBJ1-1, with no clear D. The germline gives CDR1 SGHRS, CDR2 YFSETQ. The CDR3 is made up of 14 amino acids.

J is TRBJ2-1 and V is TRBV28; 7 positions match TRBD2. Germline V gene lookup returns CDR1 MDHEN and CDR2 SYDVKM. The CDR3 is 16 amino acids. V lost 7 bases and J lost 0; bases outside the gene matches: 9. The chain's CDR3 is CASTRSGASSYNEQFF. Written as DNA, the CDR3 is TGTGCCAGCACAAGGAGCGGGGCAAGCTCCTACAATGAGCAGTTCTTC.

The rearrangement joins TRBV7-8 to TRBJ1-3; D gene unclear. CDR1 and CDR2 from the germline V gene are SGHVS and FQNEAQ. The CDR3 runs to 16 residues. V lost 3 bases, J lost 0 bases, and 12 bases lay in between. This CDR3 is CASSFIGRSSGNTIYF. The CDR3 DNA follows: TGTGCCAGCAGCTTTATAGGACGCAGCTCTGGAAACACCATATATTTT.